These 18 T cell receptor beta chains share one sample of origin, sequenced in a study of early T cells in non-severe SARS-CoV-2 infection. A single record per CDR3 protein comes from TCRdb applying MiXCR to the 5' RACE reads. The profile shows tens of thousands of distinct CDR3 sequences, 11% to 15% of them singletons. The sequenced sample was whole blood. The receptors were gathered from an adult who was a healthcare worker with PCR-confirmed SARS-CoV-2 infection or an uninfected control (not recorded which).

Ten or more counts support this clonotype. The J gene is TRBJ1-2, the V gene TRBV28, with 9 bases lining up with TRBD1. The CDR3 contains 15 residues. CDR1 MDHEN and CDR2 SYDVKM come from the germline V gene. The V segment lost 2 bases and the J segment 7 bases; nucleotides outside the gene matches: 8. The CDR3 spells CASSLSGTGRSGYTF. The CDR3 DNA is TGTGCCAGCAGTTTAAGCGGGACAGGGCGGAGTGGCTACACCTTC.

This clonotype was detected many times. V gene TRBV5-6 combines with J gene TRBJ2-4; D perhaps matches TRBD1 (5 bases). Germline V lookup: CDR1 SGHDT, CDR2 YYEEEE. The CDR3 contains 13 residues. V was pared by 2 bases and J by 6 bases, with 9 bases between. The CDR3 DNA sequence: TGTGCCAGCAGCTTCAGGACACGAAACATTCAGTACTTC. Translating it yields CASSFRTRNIQYF.

This clonotype was seen more than once but under ten times. The V gene is TRBV29-1, the J gene TRBJ1-4; D gene uncertain. V lost 3 bases and J lost 3, with 11 bases in between. CDR1 is SQVTM and CDR2 is ANQGSEA in the germline V gene. CDR3 length: 14 amino acids. The CDR3 reads CSVDSGASNEKLFF. CDR3 bases: TGCAGCGTTGATTCGGGTGCCTCTAATGAAAAACTGTTTTTT.

The chain has TRBV12-3 or TRBV12-4 and TRBJ1-1; TRBD1 matches at 8 bases. The V and J ends lost 6 bases and 3 bases, in that order; junction bases with no gene match: 6. The CDR3 totals 14 residues. Here the CDR3 reads CASRPTQGDTEAFF. In DNA, the CDR3 is TGTGCCAGCAGGCCTACACAGGGGGACACTGAAGCTTTCTTT.

This clonotype occurred a few times. V is TRBV7-2 and J is TRBJ2-7, with 7 bases identical to TRBD1. The ends lost 2 bases at V and 2 bases at J; junction bases unmatched: 6. Germline loops: CDR1 SGHTA, CDR2 FQGNSA. The length of the CDR3 is 15 residues. CDR3 loop: CASSLTDRVAYEQYF. CDR3 nucleotides: TGTGCCAGCAGCTTAACCGACAGGGTGGCCTACGAGCAGTACTTC. Drawing the rest from reference TRBV7-2 and TRBJ2-7, the complete variable domain is GAGVSQSPSNKVTEKGKDVELRCDPISGHTALYWYRQSLGQGLEFLIYFQGNSAPDKSGLPSDRFSAERTGGSVSTLTIQRTQQEDSAVYLCASSLTDRVAYEQYFGPGTRLTVT.

Ten or more counts support this clonotype. J is TRBJ2-3 and V is TRBV6-5; D uncertain. V gave up 0 bases and J gave up 6 bases, with 7 bases separating them. The CDR3 spans 13 residues. Germline CDR1 reads MNHEY; CDR2 reads SVGAGI. The CDR3 protein is CASSYSRRDTQYF. DNA of the CDR3: TGTGCCAGCAGTTACTCGAGGCGGGATACGCAGTATTTT.

This clonotype was seen a few times. The chain carries TRBV29-1 and TRBJ1-5; weak D call: TRBD1 (6 bases). Germline CDR1 and CDR2: SQVTM and ANQGSEA. The V end was cut by 7 bases, the J end by 3 bases, with 13 bases between. There are 13 residues in the CDR3. This CDR3 reads CSAAGQSNQPQHF. DNA for the CDR3: TGCAGCGCCGCCGGACAGTCCAATCAGCCCCAGCATTTT.

This clonotype occurred many times. The chain uses TRBV5-8 and TRBJ1-2; D is ambiguous. V shed 6 bases and J shed 5 bases, with 17 bases lying between them. Germline CDR1 SGHTS, CDR2 YDEGEE. The CDR3 has 14 amino acids. The CDR3 protein is CASTPQQVGYGYTF. DNA of the CDR3: TGTGCCAGCACCCCCCAGCAGGTTGGATATGGCTACACCTTC.

V gene TRBV20-1 combines with J gene TRBJ2-2; 12 positions match TRBD2. The CDR3 spans 15 residues. The junction had 4 bases not matched to a gene; V was cut back by 1 base and J by 7 bases. Per germline, CDR1 DFQATT and CDR2 SNEGSKA (reference sequence). The CDR3 DNA reads as TGCAGTGCTAGAGCAGGACTAGCGGGATTCGGGGAGCTGTTTTTT. This translates into CSARAGLAGFGELFF.

In its sample, this clonotype was seen many times. The rearrangement links TRBV4-2 to TRBJ2-5; 7 nucleotides match TRBD1. This CDR3 is 14 amino acids long. V was pared by 0 bases and J by 4 bases, with 2 bases of the junction left unmatched. CDR1 is LGHNA, CDR2 YNFKEQ, per germline. The CDR3 DNA reads TGTGCCAGCAGCCAAGAGACAGGGAGAGAGACCCAGTACTTC. This encodes CASSQETGRETQYF.

The gene calls are TRBV20-1 and TRBJ2-1; 13 positions agree with TRBD2. The ends lost 5 bases at V and 4 bases at J; junction bases unmatched: 5. Germline lookup yields CDR1 DFQATT and CDR2 SNEGSKA (reference sequence). The CDR3 covers 15 residues. CDR3 coding DNA: TGCAGTGCTTCAGGACTAGCGGGAGTATACAATGAGCAGTTCTTC. Its protein product is CSASGLAGVYNEQFF.

This chain links TRBV12-3 or TRBV12-4 with TRBJ2-2; the match to TRBD1 covers 7 bases. This CDR3 has 15 residues. Trimming at V came to 4 bases and at J to 1 base, leaving 3 bases not matched to a gene. As DNA, the CDR3 is TGTGCCAGCAGTTACTGGACAGGGAACACCGGGGAGCTGTTTTTT. Translation gives CASSYWTGNTGELFF.

In this sample, this clonotype turned up many times. This rearrangement joins TRBV7-9 to TRBJ1-4; D not certain. There are 16 residues in the CDR3. CDR1 is SEHNR and CDR2 is FQNEAQ in the germline V gene (reference sequence). The germline V and J ends were trimmed by 6 bases and 3 bases, with 17 bases remaining between them. The CDR3 DNA sequence: TGTGCCAGCAGTTCTATTACCGGTCTGGCTAATGAAAAACTGTTTTTT. Its translation is CASSSITGLANEKLFF.

The chain couples TRBV28 to TRBJ2-5; 8 nucleotides align to TRBD1. Germline loops: CDR1 MDHEN, CDR2 SYDVKM. V gave up 4 bases and J gave up 4 bases; unmatched junction bases: 8. The CDR3 has 15 amino acids. This chain's CDR3 is CASSWFLGTGETQYF. The CDR3 DNA sequence: TGTGCCAGCAGTTGGTTCCTCGGGACAGGAGAGACCCAGTACTTC.

This clonotype was found a few times. The chain joins TRBV12-3 or TRBV12-4 to TRBJ2-3, with D possibly matching TRBD1 (5 bases). The CDR3 runs to 15 residues. Trimming left V 6 bases short and J 0 bases short, with 13 bases between. The CDR3, as DNA: TGTGCCAGCAGCCGACAGAAACCTAGCACAGATACGCAGTATTTT. It yields the protein CASSRQKPSTDTQYF.

The V and J genes are TRBV30 and TRBJ2-1; 14 bases agree with TRBD2. In germline, CDR1 is GTSNPN, CDR2 SVGIG (reference sequence). Unmatched junction bases numbered 6, after V lost 5 bases and J lost 6 bases. CDR3 length: 15 residues. The chain's CDR3 is CAWAQGLAGANEQFF. CDR3 coding DNA: TGTGCCTGGGCCCAGGGACTAGCGGGGGCCAATGAGCAGTTCTTC.

The rearrangement links TRBV4-1 to TRBJ1-1; no clear D gene. Germline lookup yields CDR1 MGHRA and CDR2 YSYEKL. V dropped 0 bases and J dropped 1 base, with 9 bases sitting between them. This CDR3 has 15 amino acids. The CDR3 region has the DNA TGCGCCAGCAGCCAAGATGGTCGGTGGAACACTGAAGCTTTCTTT. Translating gives CASSQDGRWNTEAFF.

The rearrangement links TRBV28 to TRBJ2-1; no clear D gene. The CDR3 covers 16 residues. The germline V gene encodes CDR1 MDHEN and CDR2 SYDVKM. Trimming stripped 5 bases from V and 0 bases from J, with 14 bases between. The CDR3 is CASSARVRSSYNEQFF. In DNA form, the CDR3 reads TGTGCCAGCAGTGCCCGGGTCCGGAGCTCCTACAATGAGCAGTTCTTC.